This T cell receptor beta chain was observed in a study of T cell responses to AZD1222 COVID-19 vaccine. The study, taken as a whole, reports: Rises in breadth and depth of Spike-specific TCRs came after two AZD1222 doses.

Per the germline V gene, CDR1 is SGHRS and CDR2 is YFSETQ. This CDR3 contains 13 residues. V lost 3 bases and J lost 5, with 9 bases in between. This clone was detected once. The antigen remains unidentified. Pooling of second doses given at about 4 or about 12 weeks was done. Method: immunoSEQ multiplex PCR; TCRdb's copy keeps in-frame clones and lacks some. The sample has about 140,000 clones; more than 85% are singletons. Sample: peripheral blood, taken 28 days after the second AZD1222 dose. The chain has TRBV5-1 and TRBJ2-1; D possibly corresponds to TRBD2 (7 bases). The receptor was derived from an adult who received the AZD1222 COVID-19 vaccine. The DNA for the CDR3 is TGCGCCAGCAGCTCCGGGGGGCACAATGAGCAGTTCTTC. Protein: CASSSGGHNEQFF. Complete variable domain (other parts from reference TRBV5-1 and TRBJ2-1): KAGVTQTPRYLIKTRGQQVTLSCSPISGHRSVSWYQQTPGQGLQFLFEYFSETQRNKGNFPGRFSGRQFSNSRSEMNVSTLELGDSALYLCASSSGGHNEQFFGPGTRLTVL.